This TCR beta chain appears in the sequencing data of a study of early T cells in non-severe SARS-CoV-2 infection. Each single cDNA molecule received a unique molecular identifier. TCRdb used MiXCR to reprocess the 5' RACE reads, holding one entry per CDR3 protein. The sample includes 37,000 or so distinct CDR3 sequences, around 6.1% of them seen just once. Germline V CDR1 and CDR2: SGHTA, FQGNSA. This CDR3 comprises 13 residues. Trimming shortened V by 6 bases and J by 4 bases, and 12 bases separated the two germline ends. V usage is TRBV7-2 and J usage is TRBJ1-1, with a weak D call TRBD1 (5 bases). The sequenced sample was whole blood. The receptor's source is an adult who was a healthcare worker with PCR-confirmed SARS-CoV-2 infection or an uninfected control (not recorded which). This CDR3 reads CASRGPGSTEAFF. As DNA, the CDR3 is TGTGCCAGCAGGGGTCCAGGGAGCACTGAAGCTTTCTTT. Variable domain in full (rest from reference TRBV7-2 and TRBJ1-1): GAGVSQSPSNKVTEKGKDVELRCDPISGHTALYWYRQSLGQGLEFLIYFQGNSAPDKSGLPSDRFSAERTGGSVSTLTIQRTQQEDSAVYLCASRGPGSTEAFFGQGTRLTVV.